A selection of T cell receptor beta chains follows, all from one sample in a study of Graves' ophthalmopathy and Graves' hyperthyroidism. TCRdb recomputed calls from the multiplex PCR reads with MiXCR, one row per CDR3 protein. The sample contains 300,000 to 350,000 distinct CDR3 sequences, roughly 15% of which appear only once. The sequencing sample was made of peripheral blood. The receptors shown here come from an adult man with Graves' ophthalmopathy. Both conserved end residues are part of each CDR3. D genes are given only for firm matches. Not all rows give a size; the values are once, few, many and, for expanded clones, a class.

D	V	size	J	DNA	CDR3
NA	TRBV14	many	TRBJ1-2	TGTGCCAGCAGCCAAGATGGCAGGACTAACTATGGCTACACCTTC	CASSQDGRTNYGYTF
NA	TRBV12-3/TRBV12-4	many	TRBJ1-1	TGTGCCAGCAGTTTAGTGGGCAGGTTCACTGAAGCTTTCTTT	CASSLVGRFTEAFF
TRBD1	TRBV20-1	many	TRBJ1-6	TGCAGTGCTAGAGATCTGACAGGGTCTCCCGCTAATTCACCCCTCCACTTT	CSARDLTGSPANSPLHF
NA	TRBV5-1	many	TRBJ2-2	TGCGCCAGCAGTTCGGACACCGGGGAGCTGTTTTTT	CASSSDTGELFF
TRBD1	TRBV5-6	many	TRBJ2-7	TGTGCCAGCAGCCCACGGACAGGGGGTTACGAGCAGTACTTC	CASSPRTGGYEQYF
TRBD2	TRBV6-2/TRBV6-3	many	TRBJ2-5	TGTGCCAGCGGCGTAGCGGGGGGCGGAGGAGAGACCCAGTACTTC	CASGVAGGGGETQYF
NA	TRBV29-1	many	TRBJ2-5	TGCAGCGTTGAAGATCATACGCGCCAAGAGACCCAGTACTTC	CSVEDHTRQETQYF
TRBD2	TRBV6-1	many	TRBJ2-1	TGTGCCAGCAGTGAAGCGCGGGCTAGCGGGTGGGATGAGCAGTTCTTC	CASSEARASGWDEQFF
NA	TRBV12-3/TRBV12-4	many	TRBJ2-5	TGTGCCAGCAGTTTCTTAACCCAAGAGACCCAGTACTTC	CASSFLTQETQYF
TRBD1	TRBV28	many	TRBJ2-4	TGTGCCAGCAGCCGGATGCAGGGGGTCAAAAACATTCAGTACTTC	CASSRMQGVKNIQYF
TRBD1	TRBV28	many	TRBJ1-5	TGTGCCAGCACCAAGACAGGGGGATTTGGCAATCAGCCCCAGCATTTT	CASTKTGGFGNQPQHF
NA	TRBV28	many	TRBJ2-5	TGTGCCAGCAATGGGGGAGTAGAGACCCAGTACTTC	CASNGGVETQYF
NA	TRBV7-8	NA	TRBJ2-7	TGTGCCAGCAGTCTAGGGGCGGGCAGGTCCTACGAGCAGTCCTTC	CASSLGAGRSYEQSF
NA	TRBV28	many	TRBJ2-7	TGTGCCAGCAGTCCAATGGGGGGACAGCAGATCTCCTACGAGCAGTACTTC	CASSPMGGQQISYEQYF
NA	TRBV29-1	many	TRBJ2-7	TGCAGCGTTGAACAGGGCTACGAGCAGTACTTC	CSVEQGYEQYF
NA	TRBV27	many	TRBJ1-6	TGTGCCAGCAGTTCCCCCCCCGGGGTTATTAGTTCACCCCTCCACTTT	CASSSPPGVISSPLHF
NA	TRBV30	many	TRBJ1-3	TGTGCCTGGAGTGTACTGGGGTCCGGAAACACCATATATTTT	CAWSVLGSGNTIYF
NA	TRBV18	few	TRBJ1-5	TGTGCCAGCTCACCCCCCGCCAGGGACAGCAATCAGCCCCAGCATTTT	CASSPPARDSNQPQHF
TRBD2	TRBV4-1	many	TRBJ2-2	TGCGCCAGCAGCCAACGGACTAGCGGGAGGGGGGGGACCGGGGAGCTGTTTTTT	CASSQRTSGRGGTGELFF
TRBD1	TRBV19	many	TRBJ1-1	TGTGCCAGTAGAAGAACCGGGACAGGGGGGATAATGAACACTGAAGCTTTCTTT	CASRRTGTGGIMNTEAFF
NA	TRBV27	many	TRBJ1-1	TGTGCCATCGGGGACGGGAACACTGAAGCTTTCTTT	CAIGDGNTEAFF
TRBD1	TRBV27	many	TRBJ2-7	TGTGCCAGCAGTTTATCACAGGGGAGCTCCTACGAGCAGTACTTC	CASSLSQGSSYEQYF
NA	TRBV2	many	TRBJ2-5	TGTGCCAGCAGGAGCGGGACAGCTGAAGAGACCCAGTACTTC	CASRSGTAEETQYF
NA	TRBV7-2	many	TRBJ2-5	TGTGCCAGCAACCTCGGGTTAGCAAAGCAAGAGACCCAGTACTTC	CASNLGLAKQETQYF
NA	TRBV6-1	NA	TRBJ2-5	TGTGCCAGCAGGGTGGGCAAAGAGACCCAGTACTTC	CASRVGKETQYF
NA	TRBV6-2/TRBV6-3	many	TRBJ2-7	TGTGCCAGCAGTCCTCACCGGGCCAGCTACGAGCAGTACTTC	CASSPHRASYEQYF
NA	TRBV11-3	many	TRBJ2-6	TGTGCCAGCAGCCGGTCTGGGGCCAACGTCCTGACTTTC	CASSRSGANVLTF
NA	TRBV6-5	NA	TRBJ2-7	TGTGCCAGCAGTTACTCGAAGGACCCCACTCGGTCCGAGCAGTACTTC	CASSYSKDPTRSEQYF
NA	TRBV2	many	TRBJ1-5	TGTGCCAGCAGTGCGGATCATCAGCCCCAGCATTTT	CASSADHQPQHF
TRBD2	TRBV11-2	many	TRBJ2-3	TGTGCCAGCAGCGATTGGACTAGCGGGGGGCGCACAGATACGCAGTATTTT	CASSDWTSGGRTDTQYF
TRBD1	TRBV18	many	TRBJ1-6	TGTGCCAGCTCATCGAGGACAGGCCTAAATTCACCCCTCCACTTT	CASSSRTGLNSPLHF
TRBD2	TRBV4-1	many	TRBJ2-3	TGCGCCAGCAGCCCGGTAGCGGGCGCTACAGATACGCAGTATTTT	CASSPVAGATDTQYF
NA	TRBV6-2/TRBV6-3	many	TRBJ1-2	TGTGCCAGCAGACGATGGGAGGTCAACCGCTATGCCGGCTACACCTTC	CASRRWEVNRYAGYTF
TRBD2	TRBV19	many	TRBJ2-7	TGTGCCACCACCGGGACTAGCGGGAGTCGCCCCTACGAGCAGTACTTC	CATTGTSGSRPYEQYF
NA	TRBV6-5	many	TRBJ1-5	TGTGCCAGCAGTTACTCTTCCAGGACTAGCAATCAGCCCCAGCATTTT	CASSYSSRTSNQPQHF
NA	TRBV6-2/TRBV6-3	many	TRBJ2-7	TGTGCCAGCAGGCGACAGGACGAGCAGTACTTC	CASRRQDEQYF
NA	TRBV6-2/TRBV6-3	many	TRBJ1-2	TGTGCCAGCAGTTACGGGGCGGCAGGACTCTATGGCTACACCTTC	CASSYGAAGLYGYTF
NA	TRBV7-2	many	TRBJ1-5	TGTGCCAGCAGCCGCGGCGTCTTAACAGGGTTTTCCGTCAATCAGCCCCAGCATTTT	CASSRGVLTGFSVNQPQHF
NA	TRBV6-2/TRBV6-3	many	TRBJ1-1	TGTGCCAGCAACTTACAGGATTTGAACACTGAAGCTTTCTTT	CASNLQDLNTEAFF
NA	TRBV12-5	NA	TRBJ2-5	TGTGCTAGTGGTTTATTAAAGACCCAGTACTTC	CASGLLKTQYF
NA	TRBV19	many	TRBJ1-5	TGTGCCAGCGGTATTGGCAATCAGCCCCAGCATTTT	CASGIGNQPQHF
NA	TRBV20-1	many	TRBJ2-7	TGCAGTGCTAGTAGCCCCCCAGGTACTCCCTACGAGCAGTACTTC	CSASSPPGTPYEQYF
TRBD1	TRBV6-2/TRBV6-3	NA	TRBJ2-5	TGTGCCAGCAGCAAGAGGACAGGGGGTGAAGAGACCCAGTACTTC	CASSKRTGGEETQYF
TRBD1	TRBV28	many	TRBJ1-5	TGTGCCAGGTCCCCGAGGGGACAGGGAAGCAATCAGCCCCAGCATTTT	CARSPRGQGSNQPQHF
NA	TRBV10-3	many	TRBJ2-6	TGTGCCATCAGTGAGTTTTGGAGATTAAATTCTGGGGCCAACGTCCTGACTTTC	CAISEFWRLNSGANVLTF
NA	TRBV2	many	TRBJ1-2	TGTGCCAGCAGGGCGGGTCTGGGACGGGGAGGATCCGGCTACACCTTC	CASRAGLGRGGSGYTF
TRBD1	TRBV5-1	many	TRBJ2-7	TGCGCCAGCAGCTCACAGGACAGGTCCTACGAGCAGTACTTC	CASSSQDRSYEQYF
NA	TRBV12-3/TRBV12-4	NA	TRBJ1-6	TGTGCCAGCACCCGAGGACAGCAAAATTCACCCCTCCACTTT	CASTRGQQNSPLHF
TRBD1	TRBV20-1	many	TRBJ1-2	TGCAGTGCATCAACAGGGGAGGACTATGGCTACACCTTC	CSASTGEDYGYTF
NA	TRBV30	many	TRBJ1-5	TGTGCCTGGAGCGAAGGACCATTGATAAGTCAGCCCCAGCATTTT	CAWSEGPLISQPQHF
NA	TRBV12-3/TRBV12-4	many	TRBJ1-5	TGTGCCAGCAGCCCGACGACAGGACGTCCTAAGCCCCAGCATTTT	CASSPTTGRPKPQHF
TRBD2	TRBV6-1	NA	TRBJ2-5	TGTGCCAGCAGCCCCAGCCTAGCGGGAGGGTTAGAGACCCAGTACTTC	CASSPSLAGGLETQYF
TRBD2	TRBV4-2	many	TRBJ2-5	TGTGCCAGCAGCCAGGGGACTAGCGGGGAGGTAGGGGAGACCCAGTACTTC	CASSQGTSGEVGETQYF
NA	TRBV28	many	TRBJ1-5	TGTGCCAGCAGTTTTATTGCGTCAGCTGAGTATAGCAATCAGCCCCAGCATTTT	CASSFIASAEYSNQPQHF
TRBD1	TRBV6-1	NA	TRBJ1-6	TGTGCCAGCAGCCTGACAGGGGAAAATTCACCCCTCCACTTT	CASSLTGENSPLHF
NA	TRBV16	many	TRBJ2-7	TGTGCCAGCAGCCTAAACAGGGCCGACGAGCAGTACTTC	CASSLNRADEQYF
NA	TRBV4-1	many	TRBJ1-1	TGCGCCAGCAGCCAAGTAATGACAGGAAACACTGAAGCTTTCTTT	CASSQVMTGNTEAFF
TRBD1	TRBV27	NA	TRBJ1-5	TGTGCCAGCAGTTTGACAGGGGACTATCAGCCCCAGCATTTT	CASSLTGDYQPQHF
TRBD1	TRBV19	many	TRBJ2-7	TGTGCCAGTAGTAGTCCCGGGACAGTGCGCTACGAGCAGTACTTC	CASSSPGTVRYEQYF
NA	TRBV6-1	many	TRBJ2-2	TGTGCCAGCAGTCCGGCGGAAGGGGTCACCGGGGAGCTGTTTTTT	CASSPAEGVTGELFF